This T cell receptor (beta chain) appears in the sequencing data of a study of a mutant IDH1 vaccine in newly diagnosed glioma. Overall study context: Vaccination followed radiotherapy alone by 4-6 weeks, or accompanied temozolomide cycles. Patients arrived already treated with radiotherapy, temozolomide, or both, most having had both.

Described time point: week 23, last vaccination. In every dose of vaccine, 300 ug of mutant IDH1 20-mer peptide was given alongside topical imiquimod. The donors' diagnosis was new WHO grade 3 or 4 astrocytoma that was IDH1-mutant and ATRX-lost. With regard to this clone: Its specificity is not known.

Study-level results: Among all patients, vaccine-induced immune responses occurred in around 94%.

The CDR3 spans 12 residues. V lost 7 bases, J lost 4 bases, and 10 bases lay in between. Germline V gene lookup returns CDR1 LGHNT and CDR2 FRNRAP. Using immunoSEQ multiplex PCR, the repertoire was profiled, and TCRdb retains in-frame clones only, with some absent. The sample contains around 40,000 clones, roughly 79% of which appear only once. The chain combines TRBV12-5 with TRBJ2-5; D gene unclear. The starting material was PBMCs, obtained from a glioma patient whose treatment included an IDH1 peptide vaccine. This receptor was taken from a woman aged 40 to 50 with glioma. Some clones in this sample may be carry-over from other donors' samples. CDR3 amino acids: CASALGGETQYF. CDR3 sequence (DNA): TGTGCTAGTGCCCTGGGTGGAGAGACCCAGTACTTC.